This T cell receptor (beta chain) was captured in a study of patients and donors after allogeneic stem cell transplantation. The CDR3 consists of 16 residues. Germline-derived CDR1 and CDR2 are SGHDT and YYEEEE. The V gene lost 4 bases and the J gene lost 2 bases, with 18 bases spanning the gap. This clonotype was observed many times. TCRdb re-called the RT-PCR reads through MiXCR, storing one row per CDR3 protein. The repertoire consists of about a million distinct CDR3 sequences, with approximately 18% occurring once and the leading ten covering around 6%. The chain recombines TRBV5-6 with TRBJ2-5; the D is unclear. The sequence was collected from a human donor who was either an allogeneic HSCT recipient or a stem cell or donor lymphocyte infusion donor (not recorded which). It is not recorded whose cells these are; they may come from a transplant donor. Sequenced: blood, either unsorted or a sorted T cell fraction (not recorded which). CDR3 DNA sequence: TGTGCCAGCAGCGCCCTCCTAGTAGCCCAGCAAGAGACCCAGTACTTC. Protein: CASSALLVAQQETQYF.